The entry below describes one TCR beta chain. The specificity of this receptor is unknown. Base qualities are missing; no much larger clone stands one base away. The CDR3, cysteine through phenylalanine, is 15 amino acids long. Kept here is only the CDR3 DNA, which spans 45 bases and is read in frame from base 1. Looking up the germline V gene (reference sequence) yields CDR1 LNHDA and CDR2 SQIVND. Relative to germline, V is 9 bases shorter and J is 0 bases shorter, with 15 bases between their ends. What this sample's time point label stands for: recipient sample about 28 days before transplant, after cytoreduction. Blood from recipients was drawn roughly 28 days before transplant, then again at days 30, 100 and 180 after transplant. Nuclei Lysis Solution was used to extract genomic DNA from fresh or cryopreserved unfractionated peripheral blood mononuclear cells. The immunoSEQ assay, a bias-controlled multiplex PCR using V- and J-specific primers, was used to amplify TCR beta CDR3 regions from genomic DNA. In a second PCR step, a proprietary barcode and Illumina adapter sequences were attached to the CDR3 amplicons. CDR3 libraries were sequenced on an Illumina MiSeq instrument. Turning to the authors' computational methods: Export and quality control were performed with immunoSEQ Analyzer 3.0, and downstream analyses were performed with R Bioconductor and Immunarch. Only productive rearrangements in the normalized downsampled data set were used to calculate repertoire metrics. In the normalized cohort, clonotypes with more than 5 templates were defined as pathologically expanded. Repertoire diversity was measured with the Inverse Simpson Index. CMV-specificity analyses were carried out on the non-normalized data set to capture all clonotypes. Imported from immuneACCESS, the table was reduced by TCRdb to in-frame sequences with V and J called. These copies leave out some clones; in studies compared against another copy, an unresolved V gene accounts for under half, and the cause of the remainder is not known. The DNA was the basis for D and trimming; V, J and clone size are from that table. The sample data list some 50,000 clones, and 80% to 85% of these were observed just once. Roughly 5.5% of the sample goes to the ten largest clones.

The source of the sample is a study of T cell clonotyping in hematopoietic cell transplantation (dated by TCRdb to the early 2020s). Regarding the study in general: Recipient samples taken before transplant were obtained following cytoreduction. A total of some 140 blood samples were gathered in the study from 35 to 45 consecutive transplant recipients along with their related donors. Recruitment of patients was conducted between 2015 and 2017, and follow-up was continued until late 2020 or death. On the study overall, not on this receptor specifically: Just a small fraction of recipient repertoires overlapped with donor repertoires, and more than 97% appeared de novo at the given depth. The sample size was limited and the cells went unsorted, which meant the CD4 and CD8 repertoire contributions could not be told apart. A decrease in recipient TCR diversity was observed after transplant, and a progressive increase in pathologically expanded clonotypes was seen from day 30 to day 180. Donor and pretransplant recipient Inverse Simpson Index values predicted broader posttransplant TCR repertoire diversity.

This clonotype originated in a man aged 55 to 69 with myelodysplastic syndrome. Some clones in this sample may be carry-over from other donors' samples. The V and J genes are TRBV19 and TRBJ2-1; the D element might be TRBD1 or TRBD2, as each aligns at 6 bases. Source: peripheral blood mononuclear cells, taken before stem cell transplant. The sequenced DNA is TGTGCCAGGAACCGAGAGGGGGGCTCCTACAATGAGCAGTTCTTC. This codes for CARNREGGSYNEQFF.